The 21 T cell receptor beta chains below come from one sample, sequenced in a study of T cells after yellow fever vaccination. TCRdb re-called the 5' RACE reads with MiXCR, one entry per CDR3 protein. The repertoire consists of under 200,000 distinct CDR3 sequences, with approximately 6.7% occurring once and the leading ten covering roughly 2.5%. Specimen: CD4+ T cells sorted from PBMCs, collected 4 to 5 days after the first yellow fever vaccination. Every receptor here comes from a young man who received the YFV17D yellow fever vaccine.

The rearrangement uses TRBV3-1 and TRBJ2-3; 8 bases are shared with TRBD2. The CDR3 loop spans 16 amino acids. V shed 2 bases, J shed 2 bases, and the junction held 6 bases outside the gene matches. Germline assignment: CDR1 LGHDT and CDR2 YNNKEL (reference sequence). CDR3 nucleotides: TGTGCCAGCAGCCAAAGGTTAGCGGGGAACACAGATACGCAGTATTTT. Amino acids: CASSQRLAGNTDTQYF.

This clonotype was counted many times. The chain joins TRBV28 to TRBJ1-1, with a tentative D call TRBD1 (5 bases). This CDR3 region has 15 residues. Per the germline V gene, CDR1 is MDHEN and CDR2 is SYDVKM. The germline V and J ends were trimmed by 4 bases and 5 bases, with 17 bases remaining between them. CDR3: CASSSPDSDGTEAFF. The CDR3, as DNA: TGTGCCAGCAGTTCCCCTGACAGTGATGGAACTGAAGCTTTCTTT.

The chain carries TRBV19 and TRBJ2-5; tentatively, D is TRBD1 (6 bases). V gave up 5 bases and J gave up 1 base, with 8 bases separating them. Germline V gene lookup returns CDR1 LNHDA and CDR2 SQIVND (reference sequence). There are 13 residues in the CDR3. DNA for the CDR3: TGTGCCAGTAGTGGGACACTCCAAGAGACCCAGTACTTC. Encoded protein: CASSGTLQETQYF. The full variable domain, its missing parts supplied by reference TRBV19 and TRBJ2-5, is DGGITQSPKYLFRKEGQNVTLSCEQNLNHDAMYWYRQDPGQGLRLIYYSQIVNDFQKGDIAEGYSVSREKKESFPLTVTSAQKNPTAFYLCASSGTLQETQYFGPGTRLLVL.

This chain connects TRBV7-2 to TRBJ1-2, with D maybe TRBD1 (5 bases). V was shortened by 1 base and J by 8 bases, with 20 bases between the two germline ends. The CDR3 spans 16 residues. Germline lookup yields CDR1 SGHTA and CDR2 FQGNSA. CDR3 nucleotide sequence: TGTGCCAGCAGCTTAGTGGGAAGGGCTTTAAAGGGGGGCTACACCTTC. Encoded protein: CASSLVGRALKGGYTF.

The chain employs TRBV28 and TRBJ1-2; D may be TRBD1 (6 bases). The V end lost 6 bases, the J end lost 6 bases, and 14 bases lay between the germline ends. Germline CDR1 MDHEN, CDR2 SYDVKM. The CDR3 totals 13 residues. The CDR3 spells CASSSRTVNGYTF. The CDR3 DNA follows: TGTGCCAGCAGCTCTAGGACAGTCAATGGCTACACCTTC.

Many counts were recorded for this clonotype. This sequence joins TRBV28 and TRBJ1-6, with D hard to call. CDR1 MDHEN and CDR2 SYDVKM come from the germline V gene. The CDR3 spans 14 residues. Trimming stripped 5 bases from V and 14 bases from J, with 19 bases between. CDR3 in DNA: TGTGCCAGCAGTCCTAGTGGGCCAGTGGGAACCCTCCACTTT. This sequence encodes CASSPSGPVGTLHF.

This clonotype has a count of ten or more. The V gene is TRBV24-1, the J gene TRBJ2-3; 12 bases are a match to TRBD2. The germline gives CDR1 KGHDR, CDR2 SFDVKD. The CDR3 has 18 residues. V dropped 1 base and J dropped 2; count of bases not matched to a gene: 6. CDR3 protein: CATSDFILAGGTTDTQYF. For the CDR3, the DNA is TGTGCCACCAGTGATTTTATCCTAGCGGGGGGGACCACAGATACGCAGTATTTT.

J is TRBJ1-2 and V is TRBV7-2; D possibly corresponds to TRBD1 (5 bases). Germline V gene lookup returns CDR1 SGHTA and CDR2 FQGNSA. V gave up 5 bases and J gave up 4 bases, with 11 bases separating them. There are 13 residues in the CDR3. CDR3 DNA: TGTGCCAGCAGCCGACAGATCTTCTATGGCTACACCTTC. Protein: CASSRQIFYGYTF. Full variable domain (outside the CDR3, taken from reference TRBV7-2 and TRBJ1-2): GAGVSQSPSNKVTEKGKDVELRCDPISGHTALYWYRQSLGQGLEFLIYFQGNSAPDKSGLPSDRFSAERTGGSVSTLTIQRTQQEDSAVYLCASSRQIFYGYTFGSGTRLTVV.

This clonotype was recorded many times. The chain carries TRBV28 and TRBJ1-2; no firm D call. This CDR3 contains 13 residues. Trimming left V 3 bases short and J 5 bases short, with 10 bases between. Germline CDR1 MDHEN, CDR2 SYDVKM. CDR3 nucleotide sequence: TGTGCCAGCAGTTTTGCACAGTCTTATGGCTACACCTTC. This codes for CASSFAQSYGYTF.

This clonotype occurred many times. The J gene is TRBJ2-3, the V gene TRBV5-6; 8 bases are a match to TRBD1. Germline V gives CDR1 SGHDT, CDR2 YYEEEE. The CDR3 sequence is 16 residues long. Trimming cost V 4 bases and J 5 bases; bases outside gene matches: 12. CDR3 residues: CASSLLTGALGDTQYF. The CDR3 bases are TGTGCCAGCAGCCTTCTGACAGGGGCACTGGGAGATACGCAGTATTTT.

This clonotype was found a few times. The chain combines TRBV7-8 with TRBJ1-6, with D perhaps TRBD1 (6 bases). This CDR3 has 14 residues. Per germline, CDR1 SGHVS and CDR2 FQNEAQ. V shed 4 bases and J shed 7 bases, with 11 bases lying between them. CDR3 DNA: TGTGCCAGCAGCTCCCAAGGGGGGAATTCACCCCTCCACTTT. Its translation: CASSSQGGNSPLHF.

There are many counts of this clonotype. V usage is TRBV19 and J usage is TRBJ2-3; TRBD2 agrees at 11 bases. Germline values: CDR1 LNHDA, CDR2 SQIVND (reference sequence). The CDR3 consists of 13 residues. The trim removed 10 bases at V and 5 bases at J, leaving 5 bases unmatched. In DNA form, the CDR3 reads TGTGCCACGAGGACTAGCGGGCGAGATACGCAGTATTTT. Translation gives CATRTSGRDTQYF.

This clonotype was recorded at least ten times. This chain connects TRBV6-2 or TRBV6-3 to TRBJ1-5; TRBD1 matches 8 bases. The CDR3 extends over 14 amino acids. CDR1 and CDR2 (germline): MNHEY, SVGEGT. Losses at the gene ends were 2 bases for V and 7 bases for J; bases not matched to a gene: 4. This CDR3 is CASSYRQGIQPQHF. The CDR3 region has the DNA TGTGCCAGCAGTTACAGACAGGGGATCCAGCCCCAGCATTTT.

This clonotype was detected many times. J is TRBJ1-6 and V is TRBV13; unclear D gene. Germline V gene lookup returns CDR1 PRHDT and CDR2 FYEKMQ (reference sequence). Trimming shortened V by 5 bases and J by 0 bases, and 8 bases separated the two germline ends. This CDR3 spans 15 amino acids. The CDR3 region has the DNA TGTGCCAGCAGCCGGGCTGGCTCCTATAATTCACCCCTCCACTTT. Its translation is CASSRAGSYNSPLHF.

Only a few counts were recorded for this clonotype. This rearrangement joins TRBV7-2 to TRBJ2-3; weak D call: TRBD1 (6 bases). The germline V gene has CDR1 SGHTA and CDR2 FQGNSA. Trimming stripped 5 bases from V and 2 bases from J, with 17 bases between. The CDR3 length is 16 residues. This chain's CDR3 is CASSPGGRGHTDTQYF. The CDR3 DNA sequence: TGTGCCAGCAGCCCCGGTGGTCGGGGACACACAGATACGCAGTATTTT.

Only a few counts were recorded for this clonotype. This chain joins TRBV30 and TRBJ2-7; no definite D call. This CDR3 has 15 residues. Germline lookup yields CDR1 GTSNPN and CDR2 SVGIG (reference sequence). V gave up 1 base and J gave up 1 base, with 14 bases separating them. DNA of the CDR3: TGTGCCTGGAGTGGGGCCGGCAGGAAGTCCTACGAGCAGTACTTC. Its protein is CAWSGAGRKSYEQYF.

V gene TRBV7-6 combines with J gene TRBJ2-1; the D is unclear. CDR1 is SGHVS and CDR2 is FNYEAQ in the germline V gene. This CDR3 is 16 amino acids long. Trimming took 1 base from V and 0 from J, leaving 10 bases between them. Here the CDR3 reads CASSLDRVPSYNEQFF. In DNA form, the CDR3 reads TGTGCCAGCAGCTTAGACCGGGTCCCCTCCTACAATGAGCAGTTCTTC.

This clonotype was recorded a few times. The chain joins TRBV23-1 to TRBJ2-2; the D gene is possibly TRBD2 (6 bases). TRBV23-1 is flagged as an ORF with uncertain function. CDR3 length: 15 residues. V lost 3 bases to trimming and J lost 4 bases, with 12 bases between them. The CDR3 DNA reads TGCGCCAGCAGTCACGGGGAGGCCATCACCGGGGAGCTGTTTTTT. Residues: CASSHGEAITGELFF.

This clonotype was detected ten times or more. The chain employs TRBV5-5 and TRBJ1-5; tentatively, D is TRBD1 (5 bases). The V end was cut by 3 bases, the J end by 0 bases, with 13 bases between. In germline, CDR1 is SGHKS, CDR2 YYEKEE (reference sequence). The CDR3 is made up of 16 amino acids. CDR3 bases: TGTGCCAGCAGCTATCGTGCGACAGCTAGCAATCAGCCCCAGCATTTT. Translation gives CASSYRATASNQPQHF.

This chain uses TRBV29-1 with TRBJ2-5; D may correspond to TRBD1 or TRBD2 (6 bases each). Trimming pared 3 bases from V and 5 bases from J, leaving 16 bases between. Germline V lookup: CDR1 SQVTM, CDR2 ANQGSEA. This CDR3 is built from 14 residues. The CDR3 coding sequence is TGCAGCGTTGAGCTAGAGGGGGGATCGGAGACCCAGTACTTC. Protein: CSVELEGGSETQYF.

This clonotype appeared many times. The chain uses TRBV27 and TRBJ2-5; 9 bases align to TRBD1. The CDR3 totals 14 residues. Trimming removed 6 bases from V and 9 bases from J; junction bases left unmatched: 11. CDR1 and CDR2 (germline): MNHEY, SMNVEV (reference sequence). The CDR3 sequence is CASSLQGQGIAQYF. CDR3 coding DNA: TGTGCCAGCAGCTTACAGGGACAGGGTATCGCCCAGTACTTC.